The source of this T cell receptor beta chain is a study of control samples from healthy donors and cancer patients. The protocol was immunoSEQ multiplex PCR, while the TCRdb copy is restricted to in-frame clones and leaves out a portion. The repertoire consists of some 71,000 clones, with roughly 90% occurring once and the leading ten covering roughly 5.5%. The clonotype was recovered from a man in his 60s with colorectal cancer. The sequenced material came from PBMCs.

In DNA, the CDR3 is TGTGCCAGCAGTCGACACTCCGCAACTAATGAAAAACTGTTTTTT. Translating gives CASSRHSATNEKLFF. V usage is TRBV7-2 and J usage is TRBJ1-4; D uncertain. This CDR3 contains 15 residues. CDR1 and CDR2 from the germline V gene are SGHTA and FQGNSA. V was clipped by 6 bases and J by 0 bases, with 11 bases between them.